This paragraph reports one T cell receptor (beta chain). This specimen comes from a study of T cells expressing NK-cell markers. Study-level background: Sorted CD3+CD56-NKG2C+, CD3+CD56+NKG2C+ and CD3+CD56+NKG2C- T cells supplied the TCR beta repertoires.

Germline-derived CDR1 and CDR2 are PRHDT and FYEKMQ (reference sequence). The CDR3 has 14 residues. From its re-call of the 5' RACE reads, TCRdb lists each CDR3 protein once, without DNA. The table for this sample gives about 150,000 distinct CDR3 sequences. The chain couples TRBV13 to TRBJ2-1. This clonotype originated in a man aged 18 to 69 in good health. Material: blood T cells: a sorted CD56 or NKG2C T cell subset, CD4+ or CD8+ T cells, or bulk PBMC T cells (not recorded which). The CDR3 sequence: CASSLVGRNNEQFF.